The 27 T cell receptor beta chains reported below all come from one sample, sequenced in a study of OX40 agonist ivuxolimab in advanced cancers. Profiled with immunoSEQ multiplex PCR; TCRdb holds only in-frame clones, not every one. Of tens of thousands of clones detected, around 85% appear once; the ten largest clones hold 11% to 15%. The sequencing here drew on CD4+ or CD8+ T cells sorted from blood, taken in a trial of the OX40 agonist ivuxolimab. The receptor source for this set is an adult with an advanced solid tumor such as melanoma, head and neck, liver or kidney cancer.

The gene calls are TRBV19 and TRBJ1-4; 7 positions agree with TRBD1. The CDR3 totals 14 residues. Trimming at V came to 6 bases and at J to 6 bases, leaving 7 bases not matched to a gene. The germline gives CDR1 LNHDA, CDR2 SQIVND (reference sequence). The CDR3 region is CASSRQGGDEKLFF. The CDR3 nucleotides are TGTGCCAGTAGCAGACAGGGCGGGGATGAAAAACTGTTTTTT. Supplemented by reference TRBV19 and TRBJ1-4, the full variable domain reads DGGITQSPKYLFRKEGQNVTLSCEQNLNHDAMYWYRQDPGQGLRLIYYSQIVNDFQKGDIAEGYSVSREKKESFPLTVTSAQKNPTAFYLCASSRQGGDEKLFFGSGTQLSVL.

The chain uses TRBV7-8 and TRBJ2-1; 9 bases map to TRBD1. Trimming at V came to 2 bases and at J to 7 bases, leaving 6 bases not matched to a gene. CDR3 length: 15 residues. Per germline, CDR1 SGHVS and CDR2 FQNEAQ. Here the CDR3 DNA reads TGTGCCAGCAGCTTATTGGGACAGGGCTGGAATGAGCAGTTCTTC. This sequence encodes CASSLLGQGWNEQFF. Based on the CDR3 plus reference TRBV7-8 and TRBJ2-1, the full variable domain is GAGVSQSPRYKVAKRGQDVALRCDPISGHVSLFWYQQALGQGPEFLTYFQNEAQLDKSGLPSDRFFAERPEGSVSTLKIQRTQQEDSAVYLCASSLLGQGWNEQFFGPGTRLTVL.

V and J are TRBV10-2 and TRBJ2-2; no definite D call. The V and J ends lost 6 bases and 7 bases respectively, with 18 bases between them. The CDR3 length is 15 residues. The germline V gene encodes CDR1 WSHSY and CDR2 SAAADI. CDR3 sequence: CASRTGSHPDGELFF. The DNA of the CDR3 is TGCGCCAGCAGAACTGGCTCCCACCCAGACGGGGAGCTGTTTTTT.

The rearrangement uses TRBV7-3 and TRBJ2-7; 8 bases are shared with TRBD1. V trimming: 2 bases; J trimming: 2 bases; junction bases outside the gene matches: 5. The CDR3 totals 15 residues. Germline assignment: CDR1 SGHTA and CDR2 FQGTGA. As DNA, the CDR3 is TGTGCCAGCAGCTTAGTCGCGGACAGGGCCTACGAGCAGTACTTC. Protein sequence: CASSLVADRAYEQYF.

The V and J genes are TRBV6-6 and TRBJ1-1; unclear D gene. The CDR3 totals 13 residues. V was pared by 7 bases and J by 5 bases, with 14 bases between. Germline loops: CDR1 MNHNY, CDR2 SVGAGI (reference sequence). CDR3 nucleotide sequence: TGTGCCAGCAACCAACTGACTGGAACTGAAGCTTTCTTT. Translation gives CASNQLTGTEAFF.

The chain recombines TRBV5-1 with TRBJ1-4, with 12 bases identical to TRBD1. There are 17 residues in the CDR3. The germline V gene has CDR1 SGHRS and CDR2 YFSETQ. The V and J ends lost 0 bases and 7 bases, in that order; junction bases with no gene match: 7. CDR3: CASSLEGQGATGEKLFF. In nucleotides, the CDR3 is TGCGCCAGCAGCTTGGAGGGACAGGGGGCCACTGGTGAAAAACTGTTTTTT.

The chain joins TRBV11-2 to TRBJ2-1; D remains ambiguous. V gave up 6 bases and J gave up 3 bases, with 9 bases separating them. The CDR3 runs 13 residues. Germline V lookup: CDR1 SGHAT, CDR2 FQNNGV. The CDR3 sequence is CASRFWIYNEQFF. CDR3 nucleotide sequence: TGTGCCAGCAGGTTTTGGATCTACAATGAGCAGTTCTTC.

The V and J genes are TRBV2 and TRBJ2-4, with 11 bases identical to TRBD2. This CDR3 contains 19 residues. Germline CDR1 SNHLY, CDR2 FYNNEI. The V segment lost 3 bases and the J segment 6 bases; nucleotides outside the gene matches: 16. The CDR3 loop reads CASSEGWLAGGLVGNIQYF. Here the CDR3 DNA reads TGTGCCAGCAGTGAGGGGTGGCTAGCGGGAGGACTTGTTGGAAACATTCAGTACTTC.

CDR3 region: CASLKPGTGGDEQFF. CDR3 bases: TGTGCCAGTCTAAAGCCAGGCACAGGGGGCGATGAGCAGTTCTTC. This rearrangement joins TRBV27 to TRBJ2-1; TRBD1 agrees at 9 bases. This CDR3 spans 15 amino acids. Germline lookup yields CDR1 MNHEY and CDR2 SMNVEV (reference sequence). J was trimmed by 8 bases and V by 9 bases; bases with no gene match: 14.

The chain is built from TRBV18 and TRBJ2-5; TRBD2 matches at 7 bases. Germline V lookup: CDR1 KGHSH, CDR2 LQKENI. With 0 bases clipped from V and 5 bases from J, the junction kept 3 bases outside the gene matches. CDR3 length: 14 amino acids. The CDR3 DNA follows: TGTGCCAGCTCACCACCGCGGGGGAGGGAGACCCAGTACTTC. It specifies CASSPPRGRETQYF.

In DNA form, the CDR3 reads TGTGCCAGTAGTGTCGGACGAGACTACGAGCAGTACTTC. Protein sequence: CASSVGRDYEQYF. The J gene is TRBJ2-7, the V gene TRBV19; D not certain. The CDR3 has 13 residues. Looked up from germline, CDR1 is LNHDA and CDR2 is SQIVND (reference sequence). V shed 5 bases and J shed 3 bases, with 11 bases lying between them.

The table lists this clone with a few counts. The chain employs TRBV13 and TRBJ2-4, with 13 bases identical to TRBD2. With V trimmed by 5 bases and J by 3 bases, 10 bases remained unmatched. The CDR3 runs 18 residues. Per the germline V gene, CDR1 is PRHDT and CDR2 is FYEKMQ (reference sequence). CDR3 DNA sequence: TGTGCCAGCAGCCCTACTAGCGGGAGGGCCGGGGGCAAAAACATTCAGTACTTC. This codes for CASSPTSGRAGGKNIQYF.

The chain couples TRBV2 to TRBJ2-1, with TRBD1 identical over 8 bases. V lost 4 bases, J lost 8 bases, and 13 bases stayed unmatched. The CDR3 length is 16 residues. CDR1 is SNHLY and CDR2 is FYNNEI in the germline V gene. The CDR3: CASSGPDRDPPDEQFF. In nucleotides, the CDR3 is TGTGCCAGCAGTGGACCGGACAGGGACCCTCCCGATGAGCAGTTCTTC.

The rearrangement joins TRBV6-5 to TRBJ1-3, with TRBD1 matching 9 bases. This CDR3 has 14 residues. Germline V CDR1 and CDR2: MNHEY, SVGAGI. V was clipped by 6 bases and J by 2 bases; unmatched bases: 2. The CDR3 DNA is TGTGCCAGCAGCTGGGACAGGGCTGGAAACACCATATATTTT. Translating gives CASSWDRAGNTIYF.

This clone was detected only once. V usage is TRBV7-3 and J usage is TRBJ1-1, with D possibly TRBD1 on 6 matching bases. CDR1 is SGHTA and CDR2 is FQGTGA in the germline V gene. This CDR3 is built from 14 residues. Trimming shortened V by 0 bases and J by 5 bases, and 10 bases separated the two germline ends. The CDR3 sequence is CASSLTGTLTEAFF. The CDR3 DNA reads as TGTGCCAGCAGCTTAACAGGGACATTGACTGAAGCTTTCTTT.

For this clone: At one end, the junction sequence differs from germline, possibly due to a read error. The chain carries TRBV30 and TRBJ2-7; a weak D match, TRBD1 (6 bases). Per the germline V gene, CDR1 is GTSNPN and CDR2 is SVGIG (reference sequence). The CDR3 covers 13 residues. The CDR3 sequence: CAWNPTGPGKACF. CDR3 sequence (DNA): TGTGCCTGGAACCCAACAGGGCCAGGGAAAGCTTGCTTC.

The chain is built from TRBV5-8 and TRBJ2-7, with 7 bases that match TRBD2. Germline CDR1 is SGHTS and CDR2 is YDEGEE. V was clipped by 3 bases and J by 3 bases; unmatched bases: 9. There are 15 residues in the CDR3. The CDR3 loop is CASSSAAGRSYEQYF. The CDR3 region has the DNA TGTGCCAGCAGCTCCGCAGCGGGACGCAGCTACGAGCAGTACTTC.

The CDR3 nucleotides read TGCAGCGTTAAAAAAGGACAGGGGGCGAGTCATGAGCAGTTCTTC. Its protein product is CSVKKGQGASHEQFF. J is TRBJ2-1 and V is TRBV29-1, with 11 bases that match TRBD1. Germline CDR1 SQVTM, CDR2 ANQGSEA. This CDR3 region has 15 residues. Trimming cost V 5 bases and J 8 bases; bases outside gene matches: 11.

The chain employs TRBV28 and TRBJ1-6; D remains unclear. CDR1 and CDR2 (germline): MDHEN, SYDVKM. The V end was cut by 5 bases, the J end by 13 bases, with 12 bases between. The CDR3 has 12 amino acids. The CDR3 region has the DNA TGTGCCAGCAGTCTCTCCCCGTGGCCCCTCCACTTT. Its translation: CASSLSPWPLHF.

This clone has a handful of counts. The chain couples TRBV11-2 to TRBJ2-5, with D uncertain. The CDR3 runs to 11 residues. CDR1 and CDR2 from the germline V gene are SGHAT and FQNNGV. Trimming removed 2 bases from V and 5 bases from J, with 3 bases in between. This CDR3 is CASSLWETQYF. CDR3 DNA: TGTGCCAGCAGCTTATGGGAGACCCAGTACTTC.

This clone showed up just a few times. The rearrangement joins TRBV7-6 to TRBJ1-5, with no clear D. Germline CDR1 and CDR2: SGHVS and FNYEAQ. The CDR3 covers 13 residues. V lost 1 base and J lost 8, with 9 bases in between. The CDR3: CASSLGRGEPQHF. The DNA of the CDR3 is TGTGCCAGCAGCTTAGGTCGAGGAGAGCCCCAGCATTTT.

This clone has a handful of counts. The V and J genes are TRBV18 and TRBJ1-2; D is uncertain. Germline assignment: CDR1 KGHSH and CDR2 LQKENI. This CDR3 is 14 amino acids long. Trimming pared 3 bases from V and 3 bases from J, leaving 11 bases between. The CDR3 DNA sequence: TGTGCCAGCTCACCGGTCGAGACTTACTATGGCTACACCTTC. Translated: CASSPVETYYGYTF. Full variable domain (remainder filled in from reference TRBV18 and TRBJ1-2): NAGVMQNPRHLVRRRGQEARLRCSPMKGHSHVYWYRQLPEEGLKFMVYLQKENIIDESGMPKERFSAEFPKEGPSILRIQQVVRGDSAAYFCASSPVETYYGYTFGSGTRLTVV.

The V gene is TRBV5-1, the J gene TRBJ2-2; D assignment may be TRBD1 or TRBD2 (5 bases each). The CDR3 sequence is 16 residues long. With 0 bases removed from V and 0 bases from J, the gap between germline ends came to 9 bases. CDR1 and CDR2 (germline): SGHRS, YFSETQ. This chain's CDR3 is CASSLDTGPNTGELFF. DNA of the CDR3: TGCGCCAGCAGCTTGGATACGGGGCCGAACACCGGGGAGCTGTTTTTT.

In this sample, this clone turned up once. CDR3 DNA: TGTGCCAGCAGTTTGCCGAACACCGGGGAGCTGTTTTTT. Its protein is CASSLPNTGELFF. The rearrangement uses TRBV27 and TRBJ2-2; D call uncertain. V lost 3 bases and J lost 0, with 2 bases in between. The CDR3 has 13 amino acids. CDR1 and CDR2 from the germline V gene are MNHEY and SMNVEV (reference sequence).

The CDR3 sequence: CASSTGSHNSPLHF. The DNA for the CDR3 is TGTGCCAGCAGTACCGGGTCCCATAATTCACCCCTCCACTTT. The rearrangement joins TRBV28 to TRBJ1-6, with D hard to call. Germline CDR1 and CDR2: MDHEN and SYDVKM. Between the trimmed V and J ends, which lost 5 bases and 5 bases, there was a span of 10 bases. The CDR3 extends over 14 amino acids. The whole variable domain, remainder taken from reference TRBV28 and TRBJ1-6, is DVKVTQSSRYLVKRTGEKVFLECVQDMDHENMFWYRQDPGLGLRLIYFSYDVKMKEKGDIPEGYSVSREKKERFSLILESASTNQTSMYLCASSTGSHNSPLHFGNGTRLTVT.

V and J are TRBV27 and TRBJ1-4; D call uncertain. The CDR3 is 15 amino acids. Germline assignment: CDR1 MNHEY and CDR2 SMNVEV (reference sequence). Trimming removed 6 bases from V and 0 bases from J, with 11 bases in between. The CDR3 loop reads CASSLRVATNEKLFF. DNA of the CDR3: TGTGCCAGCAGCCTACGAGTAGCAACTAATGAAAAACTGTTTTTT.

V usage is TRBV30 and J usage is TRBJ1-1; 10 bases agree with TRBD1. Germline CDR1 and CDR2: GTSNPN and SVGIG (reference sequence). Trimming cost V 3 bases and J 2 bases; bases outside gene matches: 9. This CDR3 is built from 16 residues. The CDR3 here is CAWRPRDRGTNTEAFF. The CDR3 region has the DNA TGTGCCTGGAGACCCCGGGACAGGGGAACCAACACTGAAGCTTTCTTT.